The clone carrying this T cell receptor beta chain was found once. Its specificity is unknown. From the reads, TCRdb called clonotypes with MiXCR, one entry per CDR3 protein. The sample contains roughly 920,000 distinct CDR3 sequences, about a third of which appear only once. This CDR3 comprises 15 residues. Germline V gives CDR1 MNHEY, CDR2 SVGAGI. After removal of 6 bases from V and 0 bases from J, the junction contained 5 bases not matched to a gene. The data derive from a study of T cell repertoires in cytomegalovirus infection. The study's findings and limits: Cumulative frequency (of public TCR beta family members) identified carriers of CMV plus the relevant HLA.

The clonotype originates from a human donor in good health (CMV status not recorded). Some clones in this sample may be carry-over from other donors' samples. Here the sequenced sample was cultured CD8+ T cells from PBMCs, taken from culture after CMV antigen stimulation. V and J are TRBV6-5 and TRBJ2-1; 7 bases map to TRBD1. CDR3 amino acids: CASSLWTGSYNEQFF. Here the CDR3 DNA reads TGTGCCAGCAGCCTCTGGACAGGCTCCTACAATGAGCAGTTCTTC.